The present TCR beta chain was sequenced within a study of spatial heterogeneity in lung cancer. Overall study: In raw reads, more than 8.5 appearances on average were recorded for each unique TCR and UMI combination. Overall study results and limits: The study found that expanded intratumoral alpha and beta TCR counts tracked tumor mutation counts. Ubiquitous and regional expanded TCR counts mirrored ubiquitous and regional nonsynonymous mutation counts, respectively.

The sample's time point: sample taken at primary tumor resection. The approximately 77 donors had untreated early-stage non-small cell lung cancer. Unsorted tumor, nontumor lung tissue or cryopreserved PBMC supplied the whole RNA. This clonotype is medium-sized. No antigen is known for it. TCRdb processed the 5' RACE reads anew with MiXCR; each CDR3 protein has one entry. The profile shows about 2,200 distinct CDR3 sequences, roughly 9.7% of them singletons. This receptor was taken from a female donor with early-stage non-small cell lung cancer. The source material was lung tumor tissue, sampled at surgery.

CDR3 amino acids: CASSPGQGSRNEQFF. The CDR3 DNA reads as TGTGCCAGCAGCCCGGGACAGGGTTCGAGGAATGAGCAGTTCTTC. The chain employs TRBV6-6 and TRBJ2-1, with 9 bases identical to TRBD1. V lost 6 bases to trimming and J lost 7 bases; unmatched junction nucleotides: 10. The CDR3 contains 15 residues. CDR1 is MNHNY and CDR2 is SVGAGI in the germline V gene (reference sequence).